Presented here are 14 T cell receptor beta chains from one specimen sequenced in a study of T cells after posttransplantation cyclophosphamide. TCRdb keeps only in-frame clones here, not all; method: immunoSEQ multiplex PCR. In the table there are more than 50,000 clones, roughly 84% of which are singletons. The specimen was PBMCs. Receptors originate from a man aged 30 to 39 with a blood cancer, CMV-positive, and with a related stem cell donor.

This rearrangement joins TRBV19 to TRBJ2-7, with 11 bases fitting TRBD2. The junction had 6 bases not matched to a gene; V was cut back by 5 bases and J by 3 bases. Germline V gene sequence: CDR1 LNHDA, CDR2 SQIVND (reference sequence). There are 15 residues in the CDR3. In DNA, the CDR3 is TGTGCCAGTAGTGTCTCTAGCGGGAGGATCTACGAGCAGTACTTC. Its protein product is CASSVSSGRIYEQYF.

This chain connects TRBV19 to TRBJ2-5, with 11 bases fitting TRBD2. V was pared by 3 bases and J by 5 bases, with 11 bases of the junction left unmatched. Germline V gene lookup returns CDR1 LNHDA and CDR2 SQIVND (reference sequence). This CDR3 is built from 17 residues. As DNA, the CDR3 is TGTGCCAGTAGTATTTTGATAGCGGGAGGGGGACTGGAGACCCAGTACTTC. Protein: CASSILIAGGGLETQYF.

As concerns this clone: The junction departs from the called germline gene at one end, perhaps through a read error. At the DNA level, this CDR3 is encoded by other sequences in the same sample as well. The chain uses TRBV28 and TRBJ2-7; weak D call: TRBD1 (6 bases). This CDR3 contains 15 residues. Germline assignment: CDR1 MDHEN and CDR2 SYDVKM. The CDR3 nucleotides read TGTGCCAGTAGTTCACACAGGGTAAGCTCCTACGAGCAGTACTTC. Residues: CASSSHRVSSYEQYF.

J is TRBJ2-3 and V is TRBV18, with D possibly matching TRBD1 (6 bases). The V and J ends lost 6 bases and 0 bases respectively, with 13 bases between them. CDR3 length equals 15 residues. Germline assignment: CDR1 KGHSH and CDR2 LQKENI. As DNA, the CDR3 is TGTGCCAGCTCCCAGGACAGCTCTAGCACAGATACGCAGTATTTT. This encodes CASSQDSSSTDTQYF.

The DNA of the CDR3 is TGCGCCAGCAGCGTGGGACTAGCGGGAGCGGGGGGCACAGATACGCAGTATTTT. This encodes CASSVGLAGAGGTDTQYF. The V and J genes are TRBV5-1 and TRBJ2-3; 14 positions agree with TRBD2. From germline, CDR1 is SGHRS and CDR2 YFSETQ. The CDR3 spans 18 residues. Trimming removed 4 bases from V and 1 base from J; junction bases left unmatched: 8. The full variable domain, rest sourced from reference TRBV5-1 and TRBJ2-3, is KAGVTQTPRYLIKTRGQQVTLSCSPISGHRSVSWYQQTPGQGLQFLFEYFSETQRNKGNFPGRFSGRQFSNSRSEMNVSTLELGDSALYLCASSVGLAGAGGTDTQYFGPGTRLTVL.

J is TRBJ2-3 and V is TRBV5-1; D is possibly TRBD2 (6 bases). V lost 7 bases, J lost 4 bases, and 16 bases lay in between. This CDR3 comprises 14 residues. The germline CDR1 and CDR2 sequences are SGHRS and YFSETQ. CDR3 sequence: CASRSGGPPDTQYF. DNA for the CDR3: TGCGCCAGCCGATCAGGAGGGCCCCCAGATACGCAGTATTTT.

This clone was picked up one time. CDR3 in DNA: TGTGCCAGCAGCCCGGGGACTAGCGGGAGGGGGAACACCGGGGAGCTGTTTTTT. It yields the protein CASSPGTSGRGNTGELFF. The chain joins TRBV4-2 to TRBJ2-2; TRBD2 agrees at 16 bases. The germline V gene has CDR1 LGHNA and CDR2 YNFKEQ. With 4 bases clipped from V and 1 base from J, the junction kept 3 bases outside the gene matches. The CDR3 contains 18 residues.

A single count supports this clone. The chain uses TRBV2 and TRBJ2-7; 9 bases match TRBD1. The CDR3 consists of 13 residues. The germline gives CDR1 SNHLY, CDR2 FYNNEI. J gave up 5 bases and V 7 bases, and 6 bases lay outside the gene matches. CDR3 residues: CASTGTGFNEQYF. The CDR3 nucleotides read TGTGCCAGCACCGGGACAGGGTTCAACGAGCAGTACTTC.

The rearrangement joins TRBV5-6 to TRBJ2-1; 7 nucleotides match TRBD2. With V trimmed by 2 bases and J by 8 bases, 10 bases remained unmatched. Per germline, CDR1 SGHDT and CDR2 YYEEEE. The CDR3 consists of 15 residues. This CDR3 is CASSLWDYPWDEQFF. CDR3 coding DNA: TGTGCCAGCAGCTTATGGGACTACCCCTGGGATGAGCAGTTCTTC.

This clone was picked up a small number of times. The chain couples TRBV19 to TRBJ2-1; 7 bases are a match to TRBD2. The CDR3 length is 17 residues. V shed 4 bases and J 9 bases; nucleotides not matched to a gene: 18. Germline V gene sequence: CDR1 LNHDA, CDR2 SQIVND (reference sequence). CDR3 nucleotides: TGTGCCAGTAGTACCGGACTAGTCACTTTGTCTCCCGGTGAGCAGTTCTTC. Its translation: CASSTGLVTLSPGEQFF.

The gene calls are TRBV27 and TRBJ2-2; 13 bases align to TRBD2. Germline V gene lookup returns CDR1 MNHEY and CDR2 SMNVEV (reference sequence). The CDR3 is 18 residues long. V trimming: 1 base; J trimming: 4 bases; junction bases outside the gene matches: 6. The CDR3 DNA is TGTGCCAGCAGTTTATTTGGACTAGCGGGAGTACGCACCGGGGAGCTGTTTTTT. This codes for CASSLFGLAGVRTGELFF.

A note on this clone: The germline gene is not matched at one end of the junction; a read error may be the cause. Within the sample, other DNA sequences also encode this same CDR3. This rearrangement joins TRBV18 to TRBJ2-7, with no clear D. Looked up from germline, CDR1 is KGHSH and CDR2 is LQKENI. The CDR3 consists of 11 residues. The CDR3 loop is CASSEFYEQYF. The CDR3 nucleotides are TGCGCCAGCTCGGAGTTCTACGAGCAGTACTTC.

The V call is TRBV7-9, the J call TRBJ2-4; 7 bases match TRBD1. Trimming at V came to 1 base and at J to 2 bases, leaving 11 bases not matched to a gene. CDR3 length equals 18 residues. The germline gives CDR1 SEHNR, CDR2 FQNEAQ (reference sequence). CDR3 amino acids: CASSLVLGDRVTKNIQYF. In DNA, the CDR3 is TGTGCCAGCAGCTTAGTTTTGGGCGACAGGGTAACCAAAAACATTCAGTACTTC.

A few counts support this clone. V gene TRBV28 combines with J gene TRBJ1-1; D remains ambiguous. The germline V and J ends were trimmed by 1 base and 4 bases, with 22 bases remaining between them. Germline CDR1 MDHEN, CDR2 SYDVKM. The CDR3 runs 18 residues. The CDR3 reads CASSLFGRRYPLSTEAFF. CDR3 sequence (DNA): TGTGCCAGCAGTTTATTTGGGAGGAGGTATCCGCTCTCCACTGAAGCTTTCTTT.